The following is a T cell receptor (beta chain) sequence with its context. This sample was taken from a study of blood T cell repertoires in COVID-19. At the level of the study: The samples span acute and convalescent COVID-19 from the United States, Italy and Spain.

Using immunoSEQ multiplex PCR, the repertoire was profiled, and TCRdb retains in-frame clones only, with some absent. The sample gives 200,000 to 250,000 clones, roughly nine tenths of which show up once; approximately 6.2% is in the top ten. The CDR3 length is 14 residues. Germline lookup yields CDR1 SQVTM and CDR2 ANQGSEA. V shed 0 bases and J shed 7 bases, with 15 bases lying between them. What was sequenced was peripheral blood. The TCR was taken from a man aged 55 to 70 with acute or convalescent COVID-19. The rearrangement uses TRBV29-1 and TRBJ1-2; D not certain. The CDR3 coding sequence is TGCAGCGTTGAAGAGAGGGATTTTCTGGCTGGCTACACCTTC. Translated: CSVEERDFLAGYTF.